This T cell receptor beta chain was captured in a study of blood T cell repertoires in COVID-19. Clones were sequenced by immunoSEQ multiplex PCR, and TCRdb holds only the in-frame ones, with some missing. This sample has under 300,000 clones, with more than 85% found just once. Trimming cost V 6 bases and J 7 bases, with 15 bases left between them. This CDR3 spans 13 amino acids. Per germline, CDR1 KGHSH and CDR2 LQKENI. The sequence came from a woman aged 50 to 65 who had recovered from COVID-19. The chain recombines TRBV18 with TRBJ1-1, with D tentatively TRBD1 (6 bases). Sequenced: PBMCs or T cells enriched from blood (not recorded which). CDR3 DNA sequence: TGTGCCAGCTCCGGACAGAGGTTTGTTGAAGCTTTCTTT. As protein: CASSGQRFVEAFF.